Listed here are 32 T cell receptor beta chains from one sample, sequenced in a study of OX40 agonist ivuxolimab in advanced cancers. TCRdb's copy holds only in-frame clones and misses some; the assay was immunoSEQ multiplex PCR. This table holds tens of thousands of clones, 84% found once. Here the sequenced sample was CD4+ or CD8+ T cells sorted from blood, taken in a trial of the OX40 agonist ivuxolimab. Every receptor here comes from an adult with an advanced solid tumor such as melanoma, head and neck, liver or kidney cancer.

This clone came up a few times. CDR3 in DNA: TGTGCCAGCAGGGAGTCAGGGGTTGAGGGCTACACCTTC. Protein sequence: CASRESGVEGYTF. V is TRBV28 and J is TRBJ1-2, with a tentative D call TRBD1 (6 bases). Per the germline V gene, CDR1 is MDHEN and CDR2 is SYDVKM. The CDR3 totals 13 residues. Trimming removed 6 bases from V and 8 bases from J, with 16 bases in between.

The chain has TRBV2 and TRBJ2-5; 10 positions match TRBD2. With 7 bases clipped from V and 5 bases from J, the junction kept 7 bases outside the gene matches. Germline CDR1 and CDR2: SNHLY and FYNNEI. The CDR3 is 14 residues long. The CDR3 nucleotides read TGTGCCAGCACCCTAGCGGGGGTGTGGGAGACCCAGTACTTC. This encodes CASTLAGVWETQYF.

A few counts support this clone. The genes are TRBV5-5 and TRBJ1-5, with D tentatively TRBD1 (5 bases). Germline V CDR1 and CDR2: SGHKS, YYEKEE (reference sequence). This CDR3 region has 13 residues. Trimming left V 2 bases short and J 5 bases short, with 8 bases between. DNA of the CDR3: TGTGCCAGCAGCTTCGAACAGGATCAGCCCCAGCATTTT. Translation: CASSFEQDQPQHF.

The chain couples TRBV2 to TRBJ2-5, with a tentative D call TRBD1 (5 bases). The CDR3 extends over 13 amino acids. V was pared by 9 bases and J by 3 bases, with 14 bases between. Germline V gene sequence: CDR1 SNHLY, CDR2 FYNNEI. CDR3 sequence: CASTGISKETQYF. CDR3 bases: TGTGCCAGTACAGGTATATCCAAAGAGACCCAGTACTTC.

The rearrangement joins TRBV5-4 to TRBJ1-1; 7 bases map to TRBD1. Trimming took 4 bases from V and 1 from J; bases not matched to a gene: 7. The CDR3 runs to 15 residues. The germline V gene has CDR1 SGHNT and CDR2 YYREEE (reference sequence). The CDR3 spells CASSPLRTGNTEAFF. The DNA of the CDR3 is TGTGCCAGCAGCCCTCTAAGGACAGGGAACACTGAAGCTTTCTTT.

This clone occurred a few times. The chain has TRBV21-1 and TRBJ1-2. TRBV21-1 is deemed a pseudogene. CDR3 length: 16 amino acids. CDR3 coding DNA: TGTGCCAGCAGCAATGACCTGGGACGGCTAGTGGGGGGCTACACCTTC. Protein sequence: CASSNDLGRLVGGYTF.

The chain joins TRBV10-3 to TRBJ2-7; D possibly corresponds to TRBD1 (6 bases). Germline V lookup: CDR1 ENHRY, CDR2 SYGVKD. The CDR3 spans 15 residues. Trimming removed 0 bases at V and 7 bases at J, with 16 bases between. CDR3 in DNA: TGTGCCATCAGTGAGTCGGGACCTTTGAGGGGGGAGCAGTACTTC. Residues: CAISESGPLRGEQYF.

The rearrangement uses TRBV18 and TRBJ2-2; no firm D call. Between the trimmed V and J ends, which lost 0 bases and 7 bases, there was a span of 3 bases. Germline CDR1 reads KGHSH; CDR2 reads LQKENI. The CDR3 covers 12 residues. CDR3: CASSPPDGELFF. The CDR3 bases are TGTGCCAGCTCACCACCAGACGGGGAGCTGTTTTTT.

The chain uses TRBV4-1 and TRBJ2-7; either TRBD1 or TRBD2 may supply D (5 bases each). CDR3 length: 14 residues. The germline V gene encodes CDR1 MGHRA and CDR2 YSYEKL. Trimming cost V 1 base and J 5 bases, with 12 bases left between them. The CDR3 loop is CASSQGLRGDEQYF. As DNA, the CDR3 is TGCGCCAGCAGCCAAGGACTAAGGGGTGACGAGCAGTACTTC.

In regard to this clone: Mismatch with germline at one junction end may stem from a read error. The chain couples TRBV27 to TRBJ1-5; D unclear. The V gene's germline CDR1 is MNHEY and CDR2 SMNVEV (reference sequence). CDR3 length equals 13 residues. DNA for the CDR3: TGTGCCACCAGTAAGGGTATCGATCAGCCCCAGCATTTT. Translation: CATSKGIDQPQHF.

This chain connects TRBV15 to TRBJ2-7, with D hard to call. The ends were cut back, 6 bases at V and 2 bases at J, with 11 bases in the middle. Germline CDR1 and CDR2: LNHNV and YYDKDF (reference sequence). The CDR3 length is 13 residues. DNA of the CDR3: TGTGCCACCAGTCGTTTAAGAGCCTACGAGCAGTACTTC. Translating it yields CATSRLRAYEQYF.

The chain is built from TRBV5-4 and TRBJ1-2, with 8 bases fitting TRBD1. Germline CDR1 and CDR2: SGHNT and YYREEE (reference sequence). With V trimmed by 4 bases and J by 0 bases, 8 bases remained unmatched. The CDR3 totals 16 residues. The CDR3 loop is CASSPGQGSANYGYTF. CDR3 coding DNA: TGTGCCAGCAGCCCAGGACAGGGATCAGCTAACTATGGCTACACCTTC. Based on the CDR3 plus reference TRBV5-4 and TRBJ1-2, the full variable domain is ETGVTQSPTHLIKTRGQQVTLRCSSQSGHNTVSWYQQALGQGPQFIFQYYREEENGRGNFPPRFSGLQFPNYSSELNVNALELDDSALYLCASSPGQGSANYGYTFGSGTRLTVV.

This clone has a single count. The rearrangement joins TRBV28 to TRBJ2-3; D is unresolved. CDR3 length: 13 residues. In germline, CDR1 is MDHEN, CDR2 SYDVKM. Between the trimmed V and J ends, which lost 8 bases and 5 bases, there was a span of 14 bases. The CDR3 here is CASSPGLGDTQYF. The DNA of the CDR3 is TGTGCCAGCTCACCGGGCCTGGGAGATACGCAGTATTTT.

This clone was counted between two and nine times. CDR3 nucleotide sequence: TGTGCCAGCAGCACCGGGACAGAGACCTACGAGCAGTACTTC. Amino acid sequence: CASSTGTETYEQYF. The chain employs TRBV5-4 and TRBJ2-7; 7 bases are a match to TRBD1. The CDR3 is 14 residues long. With 4 bases clipped from V and 2 bases from J, the junction kept 6 bases outside the gene matches. The germline V gene has CDR1 SGHNT and CDR2 YYREEE (reference sequence). Looking up the rest from reference TRBV5-4 and TRBJ2-7 gives the full variable domain: ETGVTQSPTHLIKTRGQQVTLRCSSQSGHNTVSWYQQALGQGPQFIFQYYREEENGRGNFPPRFSGLQFPNYSSELNVNALELDDSALYLCASSTGTETYEQYFGPGTRLTVT.

This chain uses TRBV19 with TRBJ2-7; the match to TRBD2 covers 13 bases. Trimming at V came to 5 bases and at J to 6 bases, leaving 7 bases not matched to a gene. Germline-derived CDR1 and CDR2 are LNHDA and SQIVND (reference sequence). The CDR3 sequence is 15 residues long. The CDR3 is CASSGRTSGRFEQYF. DNA of the CDR3: TGTGCCAGTAGTGGTCGGACTAGCGGGAGATTCGAGCAGTACTTC.

This chain joins TRBV12-5 and TRBJ2-1; no clear D. Trimming cost V 2 bases and J 0 bases, with 5 bases left between them. The germline V gene has CDR1 LGHNT and CDR2 FRNRAP. The length of the CDR3 is 14 residues. CDR3: CASGLSPSYNEQFF. The CDR3 nucleotides are TGTGCTAGTGGTTTGAGTCCCTCCTACAATGAGCAGTTCTTC.

The DNA for the CDR3 is TGTGCCAGCAGTGAATGGGGCGGGGGGGCAACAGATACGCAGTATTTT. Its translation: CASSEWGGGATDTQYF. The rearrangement uses TRBV25-1 and TRBJ2-3; 9 positions match TRBD2. Trimming at V came to 1 base and at J to 3 bases, leaving 5 bases not matched to a gene. CDR3 length equals 16 residues. Germline assignment: CDR1 MGHDK and CDR2 SYGVNS.

The V gene is TRBV5-1, the J gene TRBJ2-6, with unresolved D. V was pared by 2 bases and J by 0 bases, with 12 bases between. The CDR3 totals 17 residues. Germline V gene data show CDR1 as SGHRS and CDR2 as YFSETQ. CDR3 nucleotide sequence: TGCGCCAGCAGCTTAGGACCGATGAACTCTGGGGCCAACGTCCTGACTTTC. Protein product: CASSLGPMNSGANVLTF.

This chain joins TRBV2 and TRBJ2-7; tentatively, D is TRBD2 (6 bases). V lost 6 bases, J lost 2 bases, and 17 bases lay in between. The CDR3 totals 15 residues. CDR1 SNHLY and CDR2 FYNNEI come from the germline V gene. The CDR3 DNA follows: TGTGCCAGCAGGGCCCGGGTTAGCGGTGCCTACGAGCAGTACTTC. Its translation is CASRARVSGAYEQYF. The whole variable domain, remainder taken from reference TRBV2 and TRBJ2-7, is EPEVTQTPSHQVTQMGQEVILRCVPISNHLYFYWYRQILGQKVEFLVSFYNNEISEKSEIFDDQFSVERPDGSNFTLKIRSTKLEDSAMYFCASRARVSGAYEQYFGPGTRLTVT.

This clone has only a few counts. The rearrangement links TRBV7-6 to TRBJ1-5, with 8 bases matching TRBD1. CDR3 length: 16 amino acids. Trimming took 3 bases from V and 2 from J; bases not matched to a gene: 6. Germline V lookup: CDR1 SGHVS, CDR2 FNYEAQ. CDR3 sequence: CASSLTGQGGNQPQHF. For the CDR3, the DNA is TGTGCCAGCAGCTTGACTGGACAGGGAGGCAATCAGCCCCAGCATTTT.

This clone appeared once. The chain carries TRBV7-9 and TRBJ1-6; 8 positions match TRBD1. CDR3 length: 15 residues. The germline V gene encodes CDR1 SEHNR and CDR2 FQNEAQ (reference sequence). J lost 10 bases, V lost 0 bases, and 5 bases had no gene match. The CDR3 here is CASSLAQGGNSPLHF. The CDR3 DNA reads TGTGCCAGCAGCTTAGCACAGGGGGGCAACTCACCCCTCCACTTT.

The chain combines TRBV5-4 with TRBJ2-7; D is perhaps TRBD2 (5 bases). Germline CDR1 is SGHNT and CDR2 is YYREEE (reference sequence). V lost 2 bases, J lost 6 bases, and 9 bases lay in between. The CDR3 contains 12 residues. The CDR3 loop reads CASSLSSCEQYF. CDR3 coding DNA: TGTGCCAGCAGCTTATCTAGCTGCGAGCAGTACTTC.

V is TRBV6-1 and J is TRBJ2-2; D not resolved. Trimming took 7 bases from V and 0 from J, leaving 6 bases between them. This CDR3 has 13 amino acids. Germline-derived CDR1 and CDR2 are MNHNS and SASEGT. This CDR3 reads CASKISNTGELFF. CDR3 coding DNA: TGTGCCAGCAAAATCTCGAACACCGGGGAGCTGTTTTTT.

The chain recombines TRBV7-9 with TRBJ1-6, with TRBD1 matching 8 bases. V lost 4 bases to trimming and J lost 10 bases; unmatched junction nucleotides: 12. This CDR3 has 16 amino acids. Per germline, CDR1 SEHNR and CDR2 FQNEAQ (reference sequence). CDR3 region: CASSSSDRGSRSPLHF. In DNA form, the CDR3 reads TGTGCCAGCAGCTCTAGCGACAGGGGATCGCGATCACCCCTCCACTTT.

The chain carries TRBV5-1 and TRBJ2-7; D is uncertain. The CDR3 contains 12 residues. CDR1 and CDR2 from the germline V gene are SGHRS and YFSETQ. V lost 4 bases and J lost 3, with 8 bases in between. The CDR3 sequence is CASSRDNYEQYF. The CDR3 DNA is TGCGCCAGCAGCCGCGACAACTACGAGCAGTACTTC.

This chain connects TRBV6-5 to TRBJ1-1; the D is unclear. CDR3 length equals 13 residues. Trimming removed 0 bases at V and 5 bases at J, with 7 bases between. In germline, CDR1 is MNHEY, CDR2 SVGAGI. The DNA of the CDR3 is TGTGCCAGCAGTTACTCTGTGGGGACTGAAGCTTTCTTT. Translation gives CASSYSVGTEAFF.

The chain links TRBV5-4 to TRBJ2-3; the match to TRBD2 covers 9 bases. The CDR3 loop spans 15 amino acids. V lost 4 bases, J lost 5 bases, and 8 bases stayed unmatched. Germline V gives CDR1 SGHNT, CDR2 YYREEE (reference sequence). CDR3 region: CASSRKREDQDTQYF. CDR3 bases: TGTGCCAGCAGCCGGAAGCGGGAGGATCAAGATACGCAGTATTTT.

The rearrangement links TRBV19 to TRBJ2-7; the match to TRBD2 covers 7 bases. Germline assignment: CDR1 LNHDA and CDR2 SQIVND (reference sequence). J was trimmed by 2 bases and V by 4 bases; bases with no gene match: 11. This CDR3 region has 16 residues. The CDR3 region is CASSRGGADPAYEQYF. The CDR3 DNA follows: TGTGCCAGTAGTAGGGGGGGAGCGGATCCCGCCTACGAGCAGTACTTC. The complete variable domain, with remaining parts taken from reference TRBV19 and TRBJ2-7, reads DGGITQSPKYLFRKEGQNVTLSCEQNLNHDAMYWYRQDPGQGLRLIYYSQIVNDFQKGDIAEGYSVSREKKESFPLTVTSAQKNPTAFYLCASSRGGADPAYEQYFGPGTRLTVT.

The genes are TRBV2 and TRBJ1-1; TRBD1 might be the D (5 bases). Germline assignment: CDR1 SNHLY and CDR2 FYNNEI. This CDR3 is 13 amino acids long. With 2 bases removed from V and 1 base from J, the gap between germline ends came to 5 bases. CDR3 residues: CASSEQGNTEAFF. The DNA of the CDR3 is TGTGCCAGCAGTGAACAGGGGAACACTGAAGCTTTCTTT.

This rearrangement joins TRBV30 to TRBJ1-1, with no clear D. This CDR3 contains 11 residues. V was trimmed by 2 bases and J by 10 bases, leaving 11 bases between them. CDR1 is GTSNPN and CDR2 is SVGIG in the germline V gene (reference sequence). CDR3 loop: CAWSSLYAAFF. The CDR3 region has the DNA TGTGCCTGGAGTTCCCTGTATGCAGCTTTCTTT.

The V and J genes are TRBV7-6 and TRBJ2-1; D might be TRBD1 or TRBD2, each matching 5 bases. Germline CDR1 is SGHVS and CDR2 is FNYEAQ. The CDR3 contains 16 residues. With 3 bases removed from V and 0 bases from J, the gap between germline ends came to 12 bases. CDR3 nucleotide sequence: TGTGCCAGCAGCTTTTCTGGGGGTAACTCCTACAATGAGCAGTTCTTC. Translation: CASSFSGGNSYNEQFF.

The rearrangement uses TRBV9 and TRBJ1-1, with D perhaps matching TRBD1 (5 bases). Trimming removed 2 bases at V and 0 bases at J, with 11 bases between. This CDR3 has 15 residues. Germline assignment: CDR1 SGDLS and CDR2 YYNGEE. CDR3 residues: CASSVPGLMNTEAFF. The CDR3 coding sequence is TGTGCCAGCAGCGTTCCGGGACTCATGAACACTGAAGCTTTCTTT. Combining the CDR3 with reference TRBV9 and TRBJ1-1 gives the whole variable domain DSGVTQTPKHLITATGQRVTLRCSPRSGDLSVYWYQQSLDQGLQFLIQYYNGEERAKGNILERFSAQQFPDLHSELNLSSLELGDSALYFCASSVPGLMNTEAFFGQGTRLTVV.